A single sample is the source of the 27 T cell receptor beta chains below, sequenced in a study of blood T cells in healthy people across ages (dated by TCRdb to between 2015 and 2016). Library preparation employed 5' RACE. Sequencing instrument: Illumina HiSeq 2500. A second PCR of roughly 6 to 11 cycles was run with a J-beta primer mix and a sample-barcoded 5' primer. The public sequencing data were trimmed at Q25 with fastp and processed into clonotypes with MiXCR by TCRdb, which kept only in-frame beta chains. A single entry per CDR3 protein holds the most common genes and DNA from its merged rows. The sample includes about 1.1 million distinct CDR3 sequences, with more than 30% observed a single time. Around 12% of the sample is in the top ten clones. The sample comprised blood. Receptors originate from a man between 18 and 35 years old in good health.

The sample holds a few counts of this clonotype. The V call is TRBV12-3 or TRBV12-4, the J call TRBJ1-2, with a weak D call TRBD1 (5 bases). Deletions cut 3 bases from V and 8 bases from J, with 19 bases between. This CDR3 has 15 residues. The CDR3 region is CASSFGGADLWGYTF. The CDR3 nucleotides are TGTGCCAGCAGTTTTGGAGGGGCAGATCTATGGGGCTACACCTTC.

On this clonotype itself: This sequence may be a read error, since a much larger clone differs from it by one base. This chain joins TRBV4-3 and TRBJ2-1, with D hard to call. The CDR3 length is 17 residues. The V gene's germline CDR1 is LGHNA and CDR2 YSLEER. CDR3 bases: TGCGCCAGCAACCAAGCCCCACCTGAGAGCTCCTACAATGAGCAGTTCTTC. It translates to CASNQAPPESSYNEQFF.

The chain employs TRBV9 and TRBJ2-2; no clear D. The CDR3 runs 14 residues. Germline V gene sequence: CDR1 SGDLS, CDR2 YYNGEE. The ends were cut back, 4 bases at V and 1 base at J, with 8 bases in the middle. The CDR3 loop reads CASSPGMNTGELFF. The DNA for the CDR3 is TGTGCCAGCAGCCCTGGAATGAACACCGGGGAGCTGTTTTTT.

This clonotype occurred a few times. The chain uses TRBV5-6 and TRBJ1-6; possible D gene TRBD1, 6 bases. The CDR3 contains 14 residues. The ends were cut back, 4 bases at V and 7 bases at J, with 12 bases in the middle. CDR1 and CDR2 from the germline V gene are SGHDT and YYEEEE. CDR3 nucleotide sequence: TGTGCCAGCAGCGTCAGGGGTCCCAATTCACCCCTCCACTTT. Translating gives CASSVRGPNSPLHF.

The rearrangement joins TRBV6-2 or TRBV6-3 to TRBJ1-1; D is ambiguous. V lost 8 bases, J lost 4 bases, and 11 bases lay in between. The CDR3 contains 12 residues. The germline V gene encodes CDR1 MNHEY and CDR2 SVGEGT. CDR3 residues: CASARSGTEAFF. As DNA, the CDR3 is TGTGCCAGCGCGCGTAGCGGCACTGAAGCTTTCTTT.

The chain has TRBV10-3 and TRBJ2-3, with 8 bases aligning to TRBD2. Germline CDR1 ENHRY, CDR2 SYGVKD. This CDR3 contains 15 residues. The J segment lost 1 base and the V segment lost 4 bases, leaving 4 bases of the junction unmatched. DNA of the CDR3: TGTGCCATCAGTGTCCAACTAGCGGGCACAGATACGCAGTATTTT. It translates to CAISVQLAGTDTQYF.

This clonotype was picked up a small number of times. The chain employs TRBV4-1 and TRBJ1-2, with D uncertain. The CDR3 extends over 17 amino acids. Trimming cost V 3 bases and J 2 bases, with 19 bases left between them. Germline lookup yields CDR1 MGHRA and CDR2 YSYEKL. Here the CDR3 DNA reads TGCGCCAGCAGCCATGCAAGAGAGGAACCATTGAACTATGGCTACACCTTC. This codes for CASSHAREEPLNYGYTF.

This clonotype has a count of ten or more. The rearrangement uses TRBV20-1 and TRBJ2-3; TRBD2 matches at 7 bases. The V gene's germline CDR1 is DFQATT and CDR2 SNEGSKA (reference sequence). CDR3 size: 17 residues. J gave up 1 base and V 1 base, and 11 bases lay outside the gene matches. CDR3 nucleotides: TGCAGTGCTAGAGGGGGCCAGACTAGCCGTGGCACAGATACGCAGTATTTT. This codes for CSARGGQTSRGTDTQYF.

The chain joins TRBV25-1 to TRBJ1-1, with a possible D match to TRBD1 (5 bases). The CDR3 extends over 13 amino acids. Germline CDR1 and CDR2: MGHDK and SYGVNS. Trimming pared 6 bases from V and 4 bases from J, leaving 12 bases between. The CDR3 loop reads CASRPAGGTEAFF. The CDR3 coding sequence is TGTGCCAGCAGACCAGCGGGGGGCACTGAAGCTTTCTTT.

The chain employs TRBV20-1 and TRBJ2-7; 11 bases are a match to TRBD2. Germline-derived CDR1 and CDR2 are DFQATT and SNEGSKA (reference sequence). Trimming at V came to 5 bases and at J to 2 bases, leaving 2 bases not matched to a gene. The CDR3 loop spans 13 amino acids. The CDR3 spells CSASSGGPYEQYF. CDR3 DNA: TGCAGTGCTTCTAGCGGGGGGCCCTACGAGCAGTACTTC.

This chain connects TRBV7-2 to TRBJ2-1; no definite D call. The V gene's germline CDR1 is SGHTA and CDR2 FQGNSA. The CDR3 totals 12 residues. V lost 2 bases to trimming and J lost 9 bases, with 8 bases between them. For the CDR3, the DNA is TGTGCCAGCAGCTTACTCGGCGCTGAGCAGTTCTTC. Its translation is CASSLLGAEQFF.

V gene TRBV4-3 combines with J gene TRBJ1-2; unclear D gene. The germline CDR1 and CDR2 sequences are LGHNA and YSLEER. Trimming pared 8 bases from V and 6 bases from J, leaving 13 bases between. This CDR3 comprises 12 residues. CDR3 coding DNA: TGCGCCAGCGCTCTTGACCAGAATGGCTACACCTTC. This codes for CASALDQNGYTF.

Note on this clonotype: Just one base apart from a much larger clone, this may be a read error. CDR3: CAGSSRQAYNLYGYTF. CDR3 bases: TGTGCCGGCAGCTCCCGACAGGCATACAACCTCTATGGCTACACCTTC. This chain links TRBV7-9 with TRBJ1-2, with a weak D call TRBD1 (6 bases). CDR1 and CDR2 from the germline V gene are SEHNR and FQNEAQ (reference sequence). The CDR3 runs 16 residues.

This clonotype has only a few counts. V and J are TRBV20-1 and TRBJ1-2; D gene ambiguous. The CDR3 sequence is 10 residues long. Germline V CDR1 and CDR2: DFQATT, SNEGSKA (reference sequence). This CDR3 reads CRGGSLGYTF. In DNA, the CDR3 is TGCAGGGGCGGTAGTCTTGGCTACACCTTC.

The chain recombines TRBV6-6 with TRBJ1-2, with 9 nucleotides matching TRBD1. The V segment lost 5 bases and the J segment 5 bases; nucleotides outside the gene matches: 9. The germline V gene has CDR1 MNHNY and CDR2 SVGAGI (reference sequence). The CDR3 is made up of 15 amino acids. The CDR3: CASSPWTGEGYGYTF. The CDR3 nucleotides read TGTGCCAGCAGTCCTTGGACAGGGGAAGGGTATGGCTACACCTTC.

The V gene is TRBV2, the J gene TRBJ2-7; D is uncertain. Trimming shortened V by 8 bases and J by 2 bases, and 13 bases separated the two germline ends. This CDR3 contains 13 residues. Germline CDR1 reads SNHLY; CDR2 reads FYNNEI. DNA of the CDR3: TGTGCCAGCTCGAATCTTAACGCCTACGAGCAGTACTTC. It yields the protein CASSNLNAYEQYF.

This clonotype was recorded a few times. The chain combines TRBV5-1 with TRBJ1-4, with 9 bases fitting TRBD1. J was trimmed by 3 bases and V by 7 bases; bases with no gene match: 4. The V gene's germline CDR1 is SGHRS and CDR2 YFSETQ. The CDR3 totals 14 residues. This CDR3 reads CASGQGSPNEKLFF. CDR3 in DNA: TGCGCCAGCGGACAGGGGTCCCCTAATGAAAAACTGTTTTTT.

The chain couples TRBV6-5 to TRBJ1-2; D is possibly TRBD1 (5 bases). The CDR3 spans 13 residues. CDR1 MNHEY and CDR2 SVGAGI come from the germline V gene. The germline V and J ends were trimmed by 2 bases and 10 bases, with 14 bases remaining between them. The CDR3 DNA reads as TGTGCCAGCAGTTACGTCAGGTCGGGGGACTACACCTTC. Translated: CASSYVRSGDYTF.

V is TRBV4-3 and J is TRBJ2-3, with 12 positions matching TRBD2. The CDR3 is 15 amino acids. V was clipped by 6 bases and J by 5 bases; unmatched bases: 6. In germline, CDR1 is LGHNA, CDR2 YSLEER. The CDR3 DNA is TGCGCCAGCAGGGCTAGCGGGGGGGCCGGAGATACGCAGTATTTT. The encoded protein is CASRASGGAGDTQYF.

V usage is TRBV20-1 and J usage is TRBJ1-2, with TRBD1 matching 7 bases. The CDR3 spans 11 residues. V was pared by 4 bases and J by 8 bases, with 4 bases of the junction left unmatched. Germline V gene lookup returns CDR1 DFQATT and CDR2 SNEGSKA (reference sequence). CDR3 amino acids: CSAITGDGYTF. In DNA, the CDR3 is TGCAGTGCTATAACAGGGGACGGCTACACCTTC.

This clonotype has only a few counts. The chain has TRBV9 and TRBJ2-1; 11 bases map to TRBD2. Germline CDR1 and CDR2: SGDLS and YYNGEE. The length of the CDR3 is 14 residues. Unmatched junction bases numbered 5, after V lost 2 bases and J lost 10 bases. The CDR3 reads CASSVLAGGPEQFF. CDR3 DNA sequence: TGTGCCAGCAGCGTCCTAGCGGGGGGACCCGAGCAGTTCTTC.

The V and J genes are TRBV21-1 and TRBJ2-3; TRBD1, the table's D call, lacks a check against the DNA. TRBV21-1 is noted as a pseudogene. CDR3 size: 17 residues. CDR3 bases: TGTGCCGGCAGCAAAGTCTGGGCCAGGGGATACACAGATACGCAGTATTTT. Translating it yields CAGSKVWARGYTDTQYF.

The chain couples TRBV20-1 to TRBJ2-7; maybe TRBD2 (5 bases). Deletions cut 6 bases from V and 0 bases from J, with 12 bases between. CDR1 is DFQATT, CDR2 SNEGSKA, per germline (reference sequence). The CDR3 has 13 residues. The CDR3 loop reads CSARLGSSYEQYF. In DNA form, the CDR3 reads TGCAGTGCAAGGCTGGGGAGCTCCTACGAGCAGTACTTC.

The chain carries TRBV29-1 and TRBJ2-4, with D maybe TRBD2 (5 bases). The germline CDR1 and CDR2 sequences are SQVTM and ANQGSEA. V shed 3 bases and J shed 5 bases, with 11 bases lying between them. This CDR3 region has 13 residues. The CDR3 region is CSVETTPQNIQYF. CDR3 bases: TGCAGCGTTGAGACTACCCCTCAAAACATTCAGTACTTC.

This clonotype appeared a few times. The CDR3 DNA reads as TGTGCCAGCAGAGAGGGACACTCTGGAAACACCATATATTTT. Its protein product is CASREGHSGNTIYF. The chain employs TRBV6-1 and TRBJ1-3, with D perhaps TRBD1 (6 bases). CDR3 size: 14 residues. The V and J ends lost 6 bases and 0 bases respectively, with 9 bases between them. The germline V gene has CDR1 MNHNS and CDR2 SASEGT.

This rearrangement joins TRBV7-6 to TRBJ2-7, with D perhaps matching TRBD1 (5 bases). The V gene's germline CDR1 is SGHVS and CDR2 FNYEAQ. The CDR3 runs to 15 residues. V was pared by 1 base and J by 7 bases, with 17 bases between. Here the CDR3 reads CASSLEDSALSEQYF. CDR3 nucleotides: TGTGCCAGCAGCTTAGAAGACAGTGCCTTATCGGAGCAGTACTTC.

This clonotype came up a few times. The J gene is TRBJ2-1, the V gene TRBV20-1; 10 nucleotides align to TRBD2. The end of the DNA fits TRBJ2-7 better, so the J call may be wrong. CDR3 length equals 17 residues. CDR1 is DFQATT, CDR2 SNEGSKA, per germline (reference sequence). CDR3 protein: CSALTRLAGSSYNEQYF. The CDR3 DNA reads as TGCAGTGCCTTAACCCGACTAGCGGGTAGCTCCTACAATGAGCAGTACTTC.